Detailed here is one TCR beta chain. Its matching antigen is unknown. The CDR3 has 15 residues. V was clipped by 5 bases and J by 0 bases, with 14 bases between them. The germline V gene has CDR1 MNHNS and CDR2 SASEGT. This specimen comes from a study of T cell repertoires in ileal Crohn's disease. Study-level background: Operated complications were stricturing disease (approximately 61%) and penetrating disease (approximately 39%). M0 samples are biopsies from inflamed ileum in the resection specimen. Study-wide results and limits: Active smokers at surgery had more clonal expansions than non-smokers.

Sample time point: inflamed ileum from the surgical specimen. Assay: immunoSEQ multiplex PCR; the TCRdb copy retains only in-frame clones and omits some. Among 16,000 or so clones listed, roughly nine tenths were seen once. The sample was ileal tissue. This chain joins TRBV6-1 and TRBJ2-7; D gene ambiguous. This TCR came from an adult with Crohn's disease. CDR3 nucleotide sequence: TGTGCCAGCAGTCTGACCAGGTGGAGCTCCTACGAGCAGTACTTC. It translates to CASSLTRWSSYEQYF.